Listed below are T cell receptor beta chains from one sample, sequenced in a study of T-cell reconstitution after alpha-beta-depleted transplantation in children. TCRdb passed the PCR reads through MiXCR, listing each CDR3 protein once. The repertoire holds around 420,000 distinct CDR3 sequences, with about 16% as singletons. This material consisted of PBMCs, mostly from graft donor cells, taken 360 days after TCRalphabeta/CD19-depleted stem cell transplant. The receptors here all came from a boy in the first two years of life who had a stem cell transplant for Wiskott-Aldrich syndrome, so the T cells may come from the graft donor. The CDR3 runs from the conserved cysteine through the conserved F or W. A D gene is named only where the DNA matches it firmly. For some rows the clone size is stated as once, few or many, or as a class when expanded; others skip it.

d_gene | j_gene | v_gene | abundance | CDR3aa | CDR3nt
TRBD2 | TRBJ2-1 | TRBV11-3 | NA | CASSLVFGRASYNEQFF | TGTGCCAGCAGCTTAGTGTTCGGGAGGGCCTCGTACAATGAGCAGTTCTTC
TRBD1 | TRBJ1-3 | TRBV11-1 | NA | CASSSPPQGARSGNTIYF | TGTGCCAGCAGCTCCCCCCCCCAGGGGGCCCGCTCTGGAAACACCATATATTTT
NA | TRBJ2-6 | TRBV29-1 | NA | CSVDGDSGANVLTF | TGCAGCGTTGATGGGGACTCTGGGGCCAACGTCCTGACTTTC
TRBD2 | TRBJ2-1 | TRBV10-3 | few | CAISGVGLAGVGGSYNEQFF | TGTGCCATCAGTGGCGTTGGGCTAGCGGGGGTCGGTGGCTCCTACAATGAGCAGTTCTTC
TRBD2 | TRBJ2-7 | TRBV19 | once | CASSTRTSGVEQYF | TGTGCCAGTAGTACACGGACTAGCGGGGTCGAGCAGTACTTC
NA | TRBJ2-1 | TRBV10-3 | NA | CAISSTGRFYNEQFF | TGTGCCATCAGTTCGACAGGTCGATTCTACAATGAGCAGTTCTTC
TRBD2 | TRBJ2-1 | TRBV12-3/TRBV12-4 | NA | CASSQIVGSGTYNEQFF | TGTGCCAGCAGCCAAATCGTGGGTAGCGGGACTTACAATGAGCAGTTCTTC
TRBD2 | TRBJ2-2 | TRBV7-6 | few | CASSLLAGGTTGELFF | TGTGCCAGCAGCTTACTAGCGGGAGGGACCACCGGGGAGCTGTTTTTT
NA | TRBJ2-7 | TRBV11-2 | NA | CASSLGIGFSYEQYF | TGTGCCAGCAGCTTAGGTATAGGCTTCTCCTACGAGCAGTACTTC
NA | TRBJ2-1 | TRBV27 | NA | CASSLSVRSYNEQFF | TGTGCCAGCAGTTTGTCAGTCCGCTCCTACAATGAGCAGTTCTTC
TRBD2 | TRBJ2-3 | TRBV20-1 | few | CSASPGTSADTQYF | TGCAGTGCTAGCCCCGGGACTAGCGCAGATACGCAGTATTTT
NA | TRBJ2-5 | TRBV24-1 | NA | CATSDIGRGKETQYF | TGTGCCACCAGTGATATAGGCAGGGGCAAAGAGACCCAGTACTTC
NA | TRBJ2-5 | TRBV2 | few | CASSFLTNQETQYF | TGTGCCAGCAGTTTTCTGACAAACCAAGAGACCCAGTACTTC
NA | TRBJ2-3 | TRBV12-3/TRBV12-4 | many | CASRDGGSRAAQYF | TGTGCCAGCAGGGACGGGGGTTCCCGAGCGGCGCAGTATTTT
TRBD1 | TRBJ2-7 | TRBV12-3/TRBV12-4 | few | CASSFPGQGEYEQYF | TGTGCCAGCAGTTTCCCGGGACAGGGGGAATACGAGCAGTACTTC
NA | TRBJ1-5 | TRBV20-1 | few | CSAVRDSNQPQHF | TGCAGTGCTGTCCGGGACAGCAATCAGCCCCAGCATTTT
TRBD1 | TRBJ1-1 | TRBV11-3 | NA | CASSLRGGTGAEAFF | TGTGCCAGCAGCTTACGTGGAGGCACAGGGGCTGAAGCTTTCTTT
NA | TRBJ2-7 | TRBV5-1 | few | CASSPFPLSGFNNEQYF | TGCGCCAGCAGCCCTTTTCCCCTGAGCGGGTTCAACAACGAGCAGTACTTC
NA | TRBJ2-2 | TRBV12-3/TRBV12-4 | few | CASTTWVRDGELFF | TGTGCCAGCACCACCTGGGTCCGGGACGGGGAGCTGTTTTTT
NA | TRBJ2-7 | TRBV12-3/TRBV12-4 | few | CASSLGPVPEQYF | TGTGCCAGCAGTTTAGGCCCGGTACCCGAGCAGTACTTC
TRBD2 | TRBJ2-1 | TRBV9 | few | CASTRSGVSYNEQFF | TGTGCCAGCACCCGGAGCGGGGTCTCCTACAATGAGCAGTTCTTC
TRBD1 | TRBJ2-1 | TRBV10-3 | NA | CAISNTGGSWNEQFF | TGTGCCATCAGTAATACAGGGGGCTCTTGGAATGAGCAGTTCTTC
NA | TRBJ2-7 | TRBV15 | few | CATSRERGSTYEQYF | TGTGCCACCAGCAGAGAGAGGGGGAGCACCTACGAGCAGTACTTC
TRBD2 | TRBJ2-2 | TRBV7-7 | NA | CASSPVAGVDTGELFF | TGTGCCAGCAGCCCCGTAGCGGGAGTAGACACCGGGGAGCTGTTTTTT
NA | TRBJ2-1 | TRBV7-6 | NA | CASSAPHRPSSYNEQFF | TGTGCCAGCAGCGCCCCTCACAGGCCGAGCTCCTACAATGAGCAGTTCTTC
NA | TRBJ2-5 | TRBV6-5 | NA | CASSFLAGLRETQYF | TGTGCCAGCAGTTTTTTAGCAGGGTTGAGAGAGACCCAGTACTTC
NA | TRBJ2-3 | TRBV18 | few | CASSPLRDTDTQYF | TGTGCCAGCTCACCACTCCGGGACACAGATACGCAGTATTTT
NA | TRBJ2-5 | TRBV12-3/TRBV12-4 | few | CASSFTGLKYQETQYF | TGTGCCAGCAGTTTTACGGGTTTAAAGTACCAAGAGACCCAGTACTTC
TRBD1 | TRBJ2-1 | TRBV11-1 | NA | CASSLLKGASTPGNEQFF | TGTGCCAGCAGCTTATTGAAGGGGGCGTCAACCCCTGGCAATGAGCAGTTCTTC
NA | TRBJ1-5 | TRBV7-6 | few | CASSLSGFQPQHF | TGTGCCAGCAGCTTATCGGGATTTCAGCCCCAGCATTTT
NA | TRBJ2-3 | TRBV7-6 | few | CASSLAPTLTDLRTDTQYF | TGTGCCAGCAGCTTAGCTCCCACCTTAACCGATTTGAGGACAGATACGCAGTATTTT
NA | TRBJ2-3 | TRBV7-9 | NA | CASSLSRASTDTQYF | TGTGCCAGCAGCTTGTCTCGTGCTAGCACAGATACGCAGTATTTT
TRBD1 | TRBJ1-1 | TRBV5-1 | NA | CASSWGDRAPNTEAFF | TGCGCCAGCAGCTGGGGAGACAGGGCCCCGAACACTGAAGCTTTCTTT
TRBD2 | TRBJ2-2 | TRBV3-1 | few | CASSQGAGGLTGELFF | TGTGCCAGCAGCCAAGGAGCGGGGGGGCTTACCGGGGAGCTGTTTTTT
NA | TRBJ2-7 | TRBV7-9 | NA | CASSLGQPAYEQYF | TGTGCCAGCAGCTTAGGGCAGCCCGCCTACGAGCAGTACTTC